What follows are 15 T cell receptor beta chains derived from one specimen sequenced in a study of shared clonotypes between healthy human individuals. Generated by immunoSEQ multiplex PCR, the TCRdb table keeps only in-frame clones and is missing some. The sample yields some 1 million clones, roughly 80% seen once. Sequenced sample: memory CD4+ T cells sorted from blood. As to subset: CD45RA-negative fraction. The receptors shown here come from a man aged 18 to 30 in good health.

With regard to this clone: The junction differs from germline at one of its ends, possibly a read error. The gene calls are TRBV10-1 and TRBJ2-7; 8 bases map to TRBD1. The CDR3 has 11 residues. The germline gives CDR1 WNHNN, CDR2 SYGVQD (reference sequence). The CDR3 region has the DNA TGCGCCACACAGGGGGTCAGCACACCTCAATTC. It specifies CATQGVSTPQF.

With respect to this clone: This CDR3 is also generated by other DNA sequences in the sample. The CDR3: CASSLGPNYGYTF. Here the CDR3 DNA reads TGCGCCAGCAGCTTGGGTCCCAACTATGGCTACACCTTC. The chain uses TRBV5-1 and TRBJ1-2, with D unresolved. There are 13 residues in the CDR3. The germline V and J ends were trimmed by 0 bases and 2 bases, with 5 bases remaining between them. Germline assignment: CDR1 SGHRS and CDR2 YFSETQ.

The rearrangement links TRBV11-2 to TRBJ2-1, with 13 bases aligning to TRBD2. Germline CDR1 is SGHAT and CDR2 is FQNNGV. The J segment lost 7 bases and the V segment lost 5 bases, leaving 8 bases of the junction unmatched. This CDR3 region has 16 residues. CDR3: CASSPGLAGSRNEQFF. Here the CDR3 DNA reads TGTGCCAGCAGCCCGGGACTAGCGGGAAGTAGGAATGAGCAGTTCTTC.

The V call is TRBV27, the J call TRBJ2-7; D is unresolved. The CDR3 sequence is 11 residues long. CDR1 and CDR2 (germline): MNHEY, SMNVEV (reference sequence). The CDR3 DNA reads TGTCGAGAACTTTACGATTACGAGCAGTACTTC. It codes for CRELYDYEQYF.

This clone was picked up one time. The rearrangement links TRBV30 to TRBJ1-2, with TRBD1 matching 10 bases. The V gene's germline CDR1 is GTSNPN and CDR2 SVGIG (reference sequence). V dropped 1 base and J dropped 6; count of bases not matched to a gene: 8. This CDR3 is 15 amino acids long. CDR3 DNA sequence: TGTGCCTGGAGTGCGCGACAGGGGGCAATCGATGGCTACACCTTC. Its protein is CAWSARQGAIDGYTF.

Worth noting for this clone: At one end the junction does not follow the germline gene, possibly because of a read error. V gene TRBV5-3 combines with J gene TRBJ1-6; D not certain. TRBV5-3 is marked as an open reading frame, function uncertain. The length of the CDR3 is 13 residues. Written as DNA, the CDR3 is TGTGCCAGCAGCTTGATATGGGATTCACCCCTCCACTTT. Translating gives CASSLIWDSPLHF.

The V and J genes are TRBV9 and TRBJ2-3; 9 positions match TRBD2. The CDR3 runs to 18 residues. The germline gives CDR1 SGDLS, CDR2 YYNGEE. With V trimmed by 5 bases and J by 0 bases, 13 bases remained unmatched. The CDR3 protein is CASSETPRLADSTDTQYF. As DNA, the CDR3 is TGTGCCAGCAGTGAAACTCCCCGACTAGCGGACAGCACAGATACGCAGTATTTT.

This chain uses TRBV5-1 with TRBJ2-3; D unclear. Germline V gene sequence: CDR1 SGHRS, CDR2 YFSETQ. V was shortened by 4 bases and J by 6 bases, with 15 bases between the two germline ends. The CDR3 has 14 residues. DNA of the CDR3: TGCGCCAGCAGCCACACAGCCGGTGGGGATACGCAGTATTTT. Protein sequence: CASSHTAGGDTQYF.

This chain links TRBV6-5 with TRBJ1-5, with D hard to call. Germline V gene sequence: CDR1 MNHEY, CDR2 SVGAGI. Trimming stripped 3 bases from V and 11 bases from J, with 14 bases between. CDR3 length: 13 amino acids. CDR3 protein: CASSYQPGWAQHF. The CDR3 DNA reads TGTGCCAGCAGTTATCAACCTGGATGGGCCCAGCATTTT.

In regard to this clone: A much more abundant neighbour one base away suggests this may be a read error. The V gene is TRBV2, the J gene TRBJ1-6; D gene uncertain. The CDR3 covers 13 residues. Germline V gene sequence: CDR1 SNHLY, CDR2 FYNNEI. DNA of the CDR3: TGTGTCACCCGTGGAGGCCCTCAAGGCCCCCTCCACTTT. It encodes CVTRGGPQGPLHF.

The CDR3 spells CAWSSESGGNSPLHF. In DNA form, the CDR3 reads TGTGCCTGGAGCTCGGAGAGCGGGGGAAATTCACCCCTCCACTTT. The chain employs TRBV30 and TRBJ1-6; D perhaps matches TRBD1 (5 bases). The V gene lost 3 bases and the J gene lost 7 bases, with 16 bases spanning the gap. The CDR3 spans 15 residues. Germline-derived CDR1 and CDR2 are GTSNPN and SVGIG (reference sequence).

The rearrangement joins TRBV10-3 to TRBJ2-3; D is ambiguous. The V and J ends lost 0 bases and 11 bases respectively, with 9 bases between them. In germline, CDR1 is ENHRY, CDR2 SYGVKD. The CDR3 has 12 residues. CDR3 in DNA: TGTGCCATCAGTGAGTCGAGGATGAGGCAGTATTTT. Translating gives CAISESRMRQYF.

The chain couples TRBV27 to TRBJ2-7, with a weak D call TRBD1 (5 bases). The CDR3 length is 15 residues. Trimming shortened V by 2 bases and J by 5 bases, and 16 bases separated the two germline ends. In germline, CDR1 is MNHEY, CDR2 SMNVEV (reference sequence). In nucleotides, the CDR3 is TGTGCCAGCAGTTTACGGAAGGGGTTTTGGAACGAGCAGTACTTC. Translation gives CASSLRKGFWNEQYF.

This chain links TRBV9 with TRBJ1-6; D is undetermined. Germline V gene lookup returns CDR1 SGDLS and CDR2 YYNGEE. V lost 0 bases and J 5 bases, leaving 3 bases between the germline ends. The CDR3 loop spans 13 amino acids. The CDR3 DNA reads as TGTGCCAGCAGCGTAGACCATAATTCACCCCTCCACTTT. Protein sequence: CASSVDHNSPLHF.

This chain joins TRBV27 and TRBJ1-1; D is undetermined. CDR3 length: 12 amino acids. The germline gives CDR1 MNHEY, CDR2 SMNVEV (reference sequence). The ends were cut back, 5 bases at V and 1 base at J, with 5 bases in the middle. CDR3 in DNA: TGTGCCAGCAGTAGATGGAACACTGAAGCTTTCTTT. Its protein product is CASSRWNTEAFF.